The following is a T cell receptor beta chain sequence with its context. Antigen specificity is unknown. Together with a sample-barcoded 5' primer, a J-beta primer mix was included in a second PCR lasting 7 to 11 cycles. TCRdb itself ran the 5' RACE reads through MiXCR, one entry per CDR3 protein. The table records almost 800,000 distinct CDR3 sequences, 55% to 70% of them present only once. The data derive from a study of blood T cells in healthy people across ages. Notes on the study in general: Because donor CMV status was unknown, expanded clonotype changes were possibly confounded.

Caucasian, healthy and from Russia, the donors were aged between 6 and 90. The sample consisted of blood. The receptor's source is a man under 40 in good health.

CDR3 protein: CSVAEIMKEQFF. Here the CDR3 DNA reads TGCAGTGTCGCGGAGATAATGAAGGAGCAGTTCTTC. The V gene is TRBV20-1, the J gene TRBJ2-1; no firm D call. Germline V gene sequence: CDR1 DFQATT, CDR2 SNEGSKA (reference sequence). With 7 bases removed from V and 10 bases from J, the gap between germline ends came to 17 bases. This CDR3 contains 12 residues.